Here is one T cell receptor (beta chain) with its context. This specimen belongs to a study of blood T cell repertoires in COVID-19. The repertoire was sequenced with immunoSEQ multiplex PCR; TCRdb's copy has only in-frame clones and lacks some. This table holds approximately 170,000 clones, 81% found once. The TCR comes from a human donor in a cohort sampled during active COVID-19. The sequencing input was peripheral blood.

This CDR3 is CASSGLAGRYNEQFF. CDR3 coding DNA: TGTGCCAGCAGTGGACTAGCGGGACGATACAATGAGCAGTTCTTC. The rearrangement uses TRBV27 and TRBJ2-1; the match to TRBD2 covers 12 bases. The CDR3 contains 15 residues. V dropped 5 bases and J dropped 4; count of bases not matched to a gene: 3. In germline, CDR1 is MNHEY, CDR2 SMNVEV (reference sequence).